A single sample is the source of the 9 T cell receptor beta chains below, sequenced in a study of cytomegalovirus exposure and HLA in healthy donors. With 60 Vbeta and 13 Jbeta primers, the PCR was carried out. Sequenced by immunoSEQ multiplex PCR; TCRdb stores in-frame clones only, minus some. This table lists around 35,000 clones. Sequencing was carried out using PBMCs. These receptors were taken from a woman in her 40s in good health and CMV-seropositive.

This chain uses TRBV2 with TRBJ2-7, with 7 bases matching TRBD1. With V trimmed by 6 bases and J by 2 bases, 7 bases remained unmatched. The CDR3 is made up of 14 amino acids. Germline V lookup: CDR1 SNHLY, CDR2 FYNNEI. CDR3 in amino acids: CASREQGPAYEQYF. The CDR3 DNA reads TGTGCCAGCAGGGAACAGGGGCCAGCCTACGAGCAGTACTTC.

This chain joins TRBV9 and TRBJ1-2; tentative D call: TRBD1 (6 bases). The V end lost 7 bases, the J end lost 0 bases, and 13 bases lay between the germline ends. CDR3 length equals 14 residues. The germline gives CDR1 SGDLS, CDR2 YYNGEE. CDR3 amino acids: CASGTGSTNYGYTF. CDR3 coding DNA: TGTGCCAGCGGCACAGGGAGTACTAACTATGGCTACACCTTC.

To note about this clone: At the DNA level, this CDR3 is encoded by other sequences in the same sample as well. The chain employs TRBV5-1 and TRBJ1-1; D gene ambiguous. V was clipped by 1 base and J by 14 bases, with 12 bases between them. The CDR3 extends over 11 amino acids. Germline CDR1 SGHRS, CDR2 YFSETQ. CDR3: CASSLNREAFF. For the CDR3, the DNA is TGCGCCAGCAGCTTGAACCGGGAGGCCTTCTTT.

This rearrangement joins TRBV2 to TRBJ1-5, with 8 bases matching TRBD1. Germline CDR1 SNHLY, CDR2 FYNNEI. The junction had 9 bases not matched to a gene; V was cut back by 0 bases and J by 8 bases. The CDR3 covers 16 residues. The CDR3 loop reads CASSEAPRQGKEPQHF. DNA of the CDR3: TGTGCCAGCAGTGAAGCGCCCCGACAGGGGAAAGAGCCCCAGCATTTT.

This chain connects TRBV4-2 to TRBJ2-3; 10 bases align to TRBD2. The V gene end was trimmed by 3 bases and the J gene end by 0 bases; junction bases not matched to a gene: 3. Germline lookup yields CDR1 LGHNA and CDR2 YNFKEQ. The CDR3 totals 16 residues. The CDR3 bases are TGTGCCAGCAGCCAGAGTAGCGGGGGGAGCACAGATACGCAGTATTTT. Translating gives CASSQSSGGSTDTQYF.

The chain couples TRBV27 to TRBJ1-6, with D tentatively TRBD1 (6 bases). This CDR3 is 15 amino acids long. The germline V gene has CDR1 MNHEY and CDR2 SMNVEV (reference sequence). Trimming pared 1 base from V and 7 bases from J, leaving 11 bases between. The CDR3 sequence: CASSLLGTLNSPLHF. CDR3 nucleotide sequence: TGTGCCAGCAGTTTATTAGGGACACTAAATTCACCCCTCCACTTT.

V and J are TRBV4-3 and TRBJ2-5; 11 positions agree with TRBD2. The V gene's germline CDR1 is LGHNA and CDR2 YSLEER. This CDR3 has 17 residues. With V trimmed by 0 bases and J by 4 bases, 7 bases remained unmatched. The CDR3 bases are TGCGCCAGCAGCCAAGATTTACCTAGCGGGAGGTTAGAGACCCAGTACTTC. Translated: CASSQDLPSGRLETQYF.

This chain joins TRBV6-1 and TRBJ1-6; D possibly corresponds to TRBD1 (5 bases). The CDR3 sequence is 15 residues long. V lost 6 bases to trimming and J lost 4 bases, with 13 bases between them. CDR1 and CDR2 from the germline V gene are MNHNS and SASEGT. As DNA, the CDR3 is TGTGCCAGCAGCGATGGGGACTTATATAATTCACCCCTCCACTTT. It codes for CASSDGDLYNSPLHF.

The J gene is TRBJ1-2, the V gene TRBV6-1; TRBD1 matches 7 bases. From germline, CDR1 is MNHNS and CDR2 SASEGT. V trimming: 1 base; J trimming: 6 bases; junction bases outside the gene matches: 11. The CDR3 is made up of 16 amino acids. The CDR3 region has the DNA TGTGCCAGCAGTGAAGGGCCGGGACAGAAAGGAGATGGCTACACCTTC. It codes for CASSEGPGQKGDGYTF.